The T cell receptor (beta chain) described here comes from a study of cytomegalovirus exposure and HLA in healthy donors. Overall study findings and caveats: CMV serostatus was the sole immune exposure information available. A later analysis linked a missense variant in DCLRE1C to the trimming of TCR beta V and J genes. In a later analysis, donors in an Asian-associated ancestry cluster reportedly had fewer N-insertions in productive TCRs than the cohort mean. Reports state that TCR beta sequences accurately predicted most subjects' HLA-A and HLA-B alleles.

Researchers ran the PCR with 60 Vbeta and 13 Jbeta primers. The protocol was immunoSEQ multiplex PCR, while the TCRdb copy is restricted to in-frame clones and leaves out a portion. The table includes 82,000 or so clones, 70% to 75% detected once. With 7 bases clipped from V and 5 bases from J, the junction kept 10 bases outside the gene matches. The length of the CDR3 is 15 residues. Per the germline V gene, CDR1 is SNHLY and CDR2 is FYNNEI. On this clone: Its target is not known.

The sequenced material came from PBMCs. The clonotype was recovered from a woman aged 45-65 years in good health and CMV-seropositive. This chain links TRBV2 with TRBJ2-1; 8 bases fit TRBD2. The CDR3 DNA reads TGTGCCAGCACCCCTTGGGCGGGAGGAGACAATGAGCAGTTCTTC. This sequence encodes CASTPWAGGDNEQFF.